The 19 T cell receptor beta chains given below trace back to one sample, sequenced in a study of post-analysis software for immune sequencing data. General observations from the study: In patients, about 5 TRBV segments were more frequent than in controls, with TRBV5-6, TRBV5-1 and TRBV20-1 among them.

These receptors' antigens are unknown. Included in the TCR beta cDNA libraries were unique molecular identifiers. TCRdb re-called the PCR reads through MiXCR, storing one row per CDR3 protein. This table has some 700,000 distinct CDR3 sequences, approximately 60% appearing once. The sample was blood. The source is a girl aged 2 to 10 with multiple sclerosis.

This clonotype is a singleton in its sample. The CDR3 carries no conserved terminal phenylalanine or tryptophan, so it likely arises from a read error. The chain combines TRBV5-1 with TRBJ2-2; D is uncertain. V lost 0 bases, J lost 0 bases, and 9 bases lay in between. Germline CDR1 is SGHRS and CDR2 is YFSETQ. This CDR3 contains 16 residues. The CDR3 DNA sequence: TGCGCCAGCAGCTTGGTAGGTCGGTCGAACACCGGGGAGCTGTTTTTG. Protein: CASSLVGRSNTGELFL.

The V call is TRBV12-3 or TRBV12-4, the J call TRBJ1-2; D is ambiguous. The CDR3 is 15 amino acids. The V and J ends lost 0 bases and 3 bases respectively, with 11 bases between them. The CDR3 protein is CASSLALGSYYGYTF. CDR3 in DNA: TGTGCCAGCAGTTTAGCATTGGGCAGCTACTATGGCTACACCTTC.

This rearrangement joins TRBV12-3 or TRBV12-4 to TRBJ2-3, with D possibly matching TRBD1 (5 bases). Trimming pared 6 bases from V and 4 bases from J, leaving 23 bases between. The length of the CDR3 is 17 residues. The CDR3 reads CASRVQGQTLSADTQYF. CDR3 sequence (DNA): TGTGCCAGCAGAGTCCAAGGACAAACATTGAGCGCAGATACGCAGTATTTT.

The rearrangement uses TRBV7-2 and TRBJ2-1, with TRBD1 matching 7 bases. V lost 3 bases and J lost 4; bases outside the gene matches: 21. Germline assignment: CDR1 SGHTA and CDR2 FQGNSA. The CDR3 consists of 20 residues. This CDR3 is CASSFRGGTYAGTGYNEQFF. Here the CDR3 DNA reads TGTGCCAGCAGCTTCCGAGGGGGCACTTATGCCGGGACGGGATACAATGAGCAGTTCTTC.

Regarding this clonotype: Its ends do not fully match the called genes, so a read error is possible. This chain connects TRBV6-5 to TRBJ2-1, with 7 bases fitting TRBD2. This CDR3 comprises 13 residues. CDR1 and CDR2 (germline): MNHEY, SVGAGI. The CDR3 loop is CASSGPLGRELFF. In nucleotides, the CDR3 is TGTGCCAGCAGTGGTCCTCTCGGGCGGGAGCTGTTCTTC.

This chain joins TRBV25-1 and TRBJ2-5, with TRBD1 matching 8 bases. The assigned J gene may be wrong: the sequence end matches TRBJ2-7 better. From germline, CDR1 is MGHDK and CDR2 SYGVNS. This CDR3 has 13 amino acids. DNA of the CDR3: TGTGCCAGCAGTGGGACAGGGAATATCGAGCAGTACTTC. Translating gives CASSGTGNIEQYF.

This clonotype was picked up a small number of times. V is TRBV18 and J is TRBJ1-2; D is unresolved. Looked up from germline, CDR1 is KGHSH and CDR2 is LQKENI. The CDR3 has 13 residues. V was shortened by 0 bases and J by 6 bases, with 8 bases between the two germline ends. CDR3 residues: CASSPPQVNGYTF. The CDR3 nucleotides read TGTGCCAGCTCACCACCGCAGGTCAATGGCTACACCTTC.

The chain joins TRBV4-1 to TRBJ2-2; 9 bases match TRBD1. Germline CDR1 and CDR2: MGHRA and YSYEKL. The ends lost 5 bases at V and 4 bases at J; junction bases unmatched: 11. The CDR3 runs to 17 residues. CDR3 in DNA: TGCGCCAGCAGCTCGCCCGGGACAGGGTCGATCACCGGGGAGCTGTTTTTT. Translating gives CASSSPGTGSITGELFF.

On this clonotype: At one of its ends the junction is not consistent with the germline gene, which may arise from a read error. The rearrangement links TRBV5-1 to TRBJ2-3; no firm D call. Germline CDR1 and CDR2: SGHRS and YFSETQ. This CDR3 has 15 amino acids. CDR3 sequence (DNA): TGCGCCAGCAGCCCCGTTGGGATCAGCACAGATGCGCAGTATTTT. Protein product: CASSPVGISTDAQYF.

The V gene is TRBV20-1, the J gene TRBJ2-5, with 14 positions matching TRBD2. There are 14 residues in the CDR3. The V and J ends lost 6 bases and 5 bases, in that order; junction bases with no gene match: 5. Germline assignment: CDR1 DFQATT and CDR2 SNEGSKA (reference sequence). As DNA, the CDR3 is TGCAGTGCCGGGACTAGCGGGAGTTGGGAGACCCAGTACTTC. It translates to CSAGTSGSWETQYF.

V gene TRBV20-1 combines with J gene TRBJ2-5; D may be TRBD1 (6 bases). The DNA end is more similar to TRBJ2-7, so the J call may be wrong. CDR1 DFQATT and CDR2 SNEGSKA come from the germline V gene (reference sequence). The length of the CDR3 is 12 residues. DNA of the CDR3: TGCAGTGCTAGCGGGACACTCGGCGAGCAGTACTTC. Its protein product is CSASGTLGEQYF.

The chain employs TRBV29-1 and TRBJ2-3; TRBD1 agrees at 7 bases. CDR3 size: 12 residues. Germline V lookup: CDR1 SQVTM, CDR2 ANQGSEA. Trimming took 6 bases from V and 3 from J; bases not matched to a gene: 3. The CDR3 loop is CSVHRGTDTQYF. As DNA, the CDR3 is TGCAGCGTCCACAGGGGTACAGATACGCAGTATTTT.

The V call is TRBV13, the J call TRBJ2-1, with a weak D call TRBD1 (6 bases). V was shortened by 6 bases and J by 5 bases, with 20 bases between the two germline ends. Germline loops: CDR1 PRHDT, CDR2 FYEKMQ (reference sequence). The CDR3 runs 16 residues. CDR3 sequence: CASRHRTAGDNNEQFF. The DNA of the CDR3 is TGTGCCAGCAGACATAGGACAGCCGGAGACAACAATGAGCAGTTCTTC.

The gene calls are TRBV10-3 and TRBJ2-4; the match to TRBD1 covers 8 bases. The J call may be mistaken, given a closer DNA end match to TRBJ2-7. The CDR3 spans 17 residues. Germline V gene data show CDR1 as ENHRY and CDR2 as SYGVKD. CDR3 DNA sequence: TGTGCCATCAGTGAGCACAGGACAGGGCCACCCATATACGAGCAGTACTTC. This encodes CAISEHRTGPPIYEQYF.

This clonotype was counted between two and nine times. V is TRBV12-3 or TRBV12-4 and J is TRBJ2-5, with 7 bases fitting TRBD1. The CDR3 contains 13 residues. The ends lost 5 bases at V and 2 bases at J; junction bases unmatched: 2. CDR3 in amino acids: CASSMGQQETQYF. DNA of the CDR3: TGTGCCAGCAGTATGGGACAGCAAGAGACCCAGTACTTC.

The V and J genes are TRBV20-1 and TRBJ2-3; a possible D gene is TRBD2 (7 bases). V lost 6 bases to trimming and J lost 5 bases, with 18 bases between them. The CDR3 sequence is 14 residues long. Per germline, CDR1 DFQATT and CDR2 SNEGSKA (reference sequence). CDR3 DNA: TGCAGTGCCACGATCGGGGGGCGAGGAGATACGCAGTATTTT. Its translation is CSATIGGRGDTQYF.

This clonotype was seen just once. The chain couples TRBV29-1 to TRBJ2-5, with D unresolved. V was cut by 4 bases and J by 1 base, with 22 bases left in between. The CDR3 covers 17 residues. Germline V lookup: CDR1 SQVTM, CDR2 ANQGSEA. CDR3 nucleotide sequence: TGCAGCGTTGGGGGTGGTGTAGAGATCCCAGTCCAAGAGACCCAGTACTTC. This sequence encodes CSVGGGVEIPVQETQYF.

The chain uses TRBV5-1 and TRBJ2-1, with 7 bases lining up with TRBD1. V lost 4 bases and J lost 5; bases outside the gene matches: 9. The CDR3 extends over 15 amino acids. Germline V CDR1 and CDR2: SGHRS, YFSETQ. The CDR3 sequence is CASSTTGATNNEQFF. The CDR3 DNA reads TGCGCCAGCAGCACAACAGGGGCCACAAACAATGAGCAGTTCTTC.

The V call is TRBV7-2, the J call TRBJ2-1; D possibly corresponds to TRBD1 (6 bases). V was shortened by 1 base and J by 0 bases, with 13 bases between the two germline ends. Per germline, CDR1 SGHTA and CDR2 FQGNSA. CDR3 length equals 17 residues. The chain's CDR3 is CASSLGIGTSSYNEQFF. The CDR3 bases are TGTGCCAGCAGCTTAGGTATTGGGACAAGCTCCTACAATGAGCAGTTCTTC.